This TCR beta chain came from a study of tumor-infiltrating lymphocytes in primary liver carcinoma. Study results and limitations: Tumor-adjacent and tumor-blood pairs showed less overlap than tumor region pairs.

In regard to this clonotype: The antigen remains undetermined. At one boundary the junction diverges from the germline segment, which might be a read error.

A constant-region primer served to make TCR beta cDNA from about 0.45 ug total RNA. Libraries of TCR beta came from three nested multiplex PCR rounds with slightly modified ARM-PCR. Primers for the first two PCR rounds were TRBV1-TRBV30 forward primers and a C-beta reverse primer (approximately 10 cycles per round). From the multiplex PCR reads, TCRdb called clonotypes with MiXCR, one entry per CDR3 protein. Among 20,000 to 25,000 distinct CDR3 sequences, 75% to 80% were seen once, and the ten largest hold under 45%. Each 20-30 mg portion of unsorted bulk tissue served as the source for co-extraction of RNA and DNA. The CDR3 runs 14 residues. Germline V gene lookup returns CDR1 SGHNT and CDR2 YENEEA.

The sequence derives from a woman aged 30 to 39 with primary liver carcinoma and hepatitis B virus infection. The chain recombines TRBV11-3 with TRBJ2-1; 13 bases are a match to TRBD2. The sequencing input was liver tumor tissue from sampling region 1. Subset given: tumor region T1, superior pole. CDR3 nucleotides: TGTGACAGCAGCCGACTAGCGGGGGGATATGAACAGTTCTTC. Its translation: CDSSRLAGGYEQFF.